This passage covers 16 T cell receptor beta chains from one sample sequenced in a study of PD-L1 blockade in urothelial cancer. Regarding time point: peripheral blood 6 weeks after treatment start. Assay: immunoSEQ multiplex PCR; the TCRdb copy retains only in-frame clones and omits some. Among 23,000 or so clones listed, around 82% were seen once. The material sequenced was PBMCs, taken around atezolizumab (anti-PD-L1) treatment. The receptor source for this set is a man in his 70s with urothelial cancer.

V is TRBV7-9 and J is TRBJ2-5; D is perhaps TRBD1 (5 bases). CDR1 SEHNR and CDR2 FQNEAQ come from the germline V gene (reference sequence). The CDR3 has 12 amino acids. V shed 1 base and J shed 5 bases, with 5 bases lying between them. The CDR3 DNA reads TGTGCCAGCAGCTTAGGACAGGAGACCCAGTACTTC. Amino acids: CASSLGQETQYF.

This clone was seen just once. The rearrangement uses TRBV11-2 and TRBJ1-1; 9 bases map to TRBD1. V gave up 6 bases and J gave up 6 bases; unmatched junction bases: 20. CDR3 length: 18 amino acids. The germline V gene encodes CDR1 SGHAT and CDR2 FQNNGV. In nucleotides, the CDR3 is TGTGCCAGCAGTAATGGGTTTTCTGACAGGGGGGTGCCACCTGAAGCTTTCTTT. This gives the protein CASSNGFSDRGVPPEAFF. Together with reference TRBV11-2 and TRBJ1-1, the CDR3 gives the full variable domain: EAGVAQSPRYKIIEKRQSVAFWCNPISGHATLYWYQQILGQGPKLLIQFQNNGVVDDSQLPKDRFSAERLKGVDSTLKIQPAKLEDSAVYLCASSNGFSDRGVPPEAFFGQGTRLTVV.

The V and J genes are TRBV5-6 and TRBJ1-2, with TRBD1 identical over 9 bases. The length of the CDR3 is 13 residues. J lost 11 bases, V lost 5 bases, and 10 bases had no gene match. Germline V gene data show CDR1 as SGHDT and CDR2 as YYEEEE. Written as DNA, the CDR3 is TGTGCCAGCAGTTCCTACAGGGGGCGCGGGTACACCTTC. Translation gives CASSSYRGRGYTF.

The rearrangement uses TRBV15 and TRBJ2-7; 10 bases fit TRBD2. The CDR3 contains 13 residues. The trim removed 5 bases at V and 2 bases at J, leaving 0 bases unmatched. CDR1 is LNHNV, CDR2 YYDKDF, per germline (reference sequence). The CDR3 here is CATSGTSAYEQYF. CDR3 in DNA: TGTGCCACCAGCGGGACTAGCGCCTACGAGCAGTACTTC.

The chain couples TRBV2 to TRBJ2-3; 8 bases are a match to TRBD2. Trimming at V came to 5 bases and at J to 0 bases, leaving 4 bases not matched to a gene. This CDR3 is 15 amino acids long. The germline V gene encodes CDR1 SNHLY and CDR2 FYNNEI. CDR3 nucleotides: TGTGCCAGCAGTTCGGGAGGGACTAGCACAGATACGCAGTATTTT. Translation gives CASSSGGTSTDTQYF.

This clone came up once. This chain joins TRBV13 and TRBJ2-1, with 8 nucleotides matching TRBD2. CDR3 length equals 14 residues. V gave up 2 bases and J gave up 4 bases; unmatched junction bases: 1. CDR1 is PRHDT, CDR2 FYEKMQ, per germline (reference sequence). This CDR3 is CASSLIAGYNEQFF. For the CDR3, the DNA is TGTGCCAGCAGCTTAATAGCGGGGTACAATGAGCAGTTCTTC.

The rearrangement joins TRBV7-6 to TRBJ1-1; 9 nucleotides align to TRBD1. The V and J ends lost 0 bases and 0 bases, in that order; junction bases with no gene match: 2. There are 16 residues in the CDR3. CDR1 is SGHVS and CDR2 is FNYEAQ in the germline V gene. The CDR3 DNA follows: TGTGCCAGCAGCTTAGCCGGGACAGGGATGAACACTGAAGCTTTCTTT. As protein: CASSLAGTGMNTEAFF.

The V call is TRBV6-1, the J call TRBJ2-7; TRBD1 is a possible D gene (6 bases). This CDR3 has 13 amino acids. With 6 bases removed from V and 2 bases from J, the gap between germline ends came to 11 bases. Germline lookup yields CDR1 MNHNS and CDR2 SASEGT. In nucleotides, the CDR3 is TGTGCCAGCAGACAGGGAAAGGCCTACGAGCAGTACTTC. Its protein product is CASRQGKAYEQYF.

CDR3 in amino acids: CASSQYLAGQSTDTQYF. In nucleotides, the CDR3 is TGTGCCAGCAGCCAATATCTAGCGGGACAAAGCACAGATACGCAGTATTTT. The chain employs TRBV4-2 and TRBJ2-3, with TRBD2 matching 9 bases. V shed 2 bases and J 0 bases; nucleotides not matched to a gene: 6. The CDR3 length is 17 residues. Looked up from germline, CDR1 is LGHNA and CDR2 is YNFKEQ.

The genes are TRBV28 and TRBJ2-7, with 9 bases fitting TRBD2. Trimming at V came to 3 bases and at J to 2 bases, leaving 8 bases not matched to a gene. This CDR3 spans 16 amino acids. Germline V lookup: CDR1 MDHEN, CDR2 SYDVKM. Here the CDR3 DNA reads TGTGCCAGCAGTTTTCCGACTAGCGGAATAGCCTACGAGCAGTACTTC. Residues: CASSFPTSGIAYEQYF.

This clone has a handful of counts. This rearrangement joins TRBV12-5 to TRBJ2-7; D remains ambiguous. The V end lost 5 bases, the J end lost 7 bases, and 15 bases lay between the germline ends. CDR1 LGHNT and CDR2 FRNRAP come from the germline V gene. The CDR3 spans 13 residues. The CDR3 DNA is TGTGCTAGTGGTCCACGCGCCGGTTTTGAGCAGTACTTC. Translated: CASGPRAGFEQYF.

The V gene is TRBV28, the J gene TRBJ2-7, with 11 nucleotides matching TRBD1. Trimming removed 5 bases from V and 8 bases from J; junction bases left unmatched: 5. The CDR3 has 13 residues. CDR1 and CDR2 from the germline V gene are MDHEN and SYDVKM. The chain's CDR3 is CASSTGQGGKQYF. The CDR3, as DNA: TGTGCCAGCAGTACGGGACAGGGGGGGAAGCAGTACTTC.

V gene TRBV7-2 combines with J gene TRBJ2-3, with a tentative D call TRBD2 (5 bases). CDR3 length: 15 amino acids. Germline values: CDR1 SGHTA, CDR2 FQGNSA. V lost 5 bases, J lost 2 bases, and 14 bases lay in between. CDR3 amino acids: CASSPRERYTDTQYF. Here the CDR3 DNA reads TGTGCCAGCAGCCCTAGGGAGCGGTACACAGATACGCAGTATTTT.

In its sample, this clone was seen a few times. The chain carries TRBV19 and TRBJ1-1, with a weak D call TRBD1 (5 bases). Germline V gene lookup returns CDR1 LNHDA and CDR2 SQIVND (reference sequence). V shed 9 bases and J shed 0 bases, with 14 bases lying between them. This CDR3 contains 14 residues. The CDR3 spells CASSRGRVNTEAFF. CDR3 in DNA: TGTGCCAGCAGCCGAGGCAGGGTGAACACTGAAGCTTTCTTT.

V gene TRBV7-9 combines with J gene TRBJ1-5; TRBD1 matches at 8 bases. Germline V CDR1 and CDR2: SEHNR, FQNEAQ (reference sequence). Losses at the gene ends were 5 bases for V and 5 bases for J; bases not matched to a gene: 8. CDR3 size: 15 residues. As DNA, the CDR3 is TGTGCCAGCAGCCCTCCAGGGGGCGGGTATCAGCCCCAGCATTTT. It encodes CASSPPGGGYQPQHF.

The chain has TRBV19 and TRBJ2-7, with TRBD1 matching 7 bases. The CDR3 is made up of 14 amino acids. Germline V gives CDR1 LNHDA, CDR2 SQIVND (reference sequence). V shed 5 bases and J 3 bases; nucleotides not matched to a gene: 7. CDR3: CASSVDRENYEQYF. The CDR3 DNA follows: TGTGCCAGTAGTGTTGACAGGGAAAACTACGAGCAGTACTTC.